This T cell receptor (beta chain) came from a study of blood T cell repertoires in COVID-19. Trimming removed 6 bases from V and 5 bases from J; junction bases left unmatched: 19. The germline V gene has CDR1 SNHLY and CDR2 FYNNEI. CDR3 length: 20 residues. Study processing details: Researchers report that nucleated cell counts were estimated from reference gene primer amplification. Clones were read by immunoSEQ multiplex PCR, and TCRdb kept only the in-frame ones, dropping some. V and J calls plus clone size are reproduced from that table; the DNA served to infer D and trimming. The profile shows 120,000 or so clones, about four fifths of them singletons.

The gene calls are TRBV2 and TRBJ2-2; 12 bases are a match to TRBD2. The sequenced sample was peripheral blood. The source is a woman between 45 and 65 years old with acute or convalescent COVID-19. This CDR3 is CASSYQTVLAGGMLTGELFF. The DNA for the CDR3 is TGTGCCAGCAGCTACCAGACGGTGCTAGCGGGGGGGATGTTGACCGGGGAGCTGTTTTTT.